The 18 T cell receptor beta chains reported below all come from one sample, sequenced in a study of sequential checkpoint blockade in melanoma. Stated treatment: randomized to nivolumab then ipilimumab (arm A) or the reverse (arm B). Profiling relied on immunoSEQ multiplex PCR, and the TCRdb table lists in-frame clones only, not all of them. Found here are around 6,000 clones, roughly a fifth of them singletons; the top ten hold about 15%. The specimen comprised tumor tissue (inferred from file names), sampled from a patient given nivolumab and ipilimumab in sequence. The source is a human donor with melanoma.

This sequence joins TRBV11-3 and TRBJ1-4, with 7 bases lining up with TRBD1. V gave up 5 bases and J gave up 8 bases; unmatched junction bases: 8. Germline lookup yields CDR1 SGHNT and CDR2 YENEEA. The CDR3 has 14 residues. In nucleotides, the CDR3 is TGTGCCAGCAGCGACGGACAGGAGAGCGAAAAACTGTTTTTT. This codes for CASSDGQESEKLFF.

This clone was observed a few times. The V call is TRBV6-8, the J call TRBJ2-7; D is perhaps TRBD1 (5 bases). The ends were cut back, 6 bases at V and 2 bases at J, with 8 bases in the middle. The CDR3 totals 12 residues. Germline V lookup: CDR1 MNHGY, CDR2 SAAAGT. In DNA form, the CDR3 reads TGTGCCAGCAGGGGGCGCACCTACGAGCAGTACTTC. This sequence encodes CASRGRTYEQYF.

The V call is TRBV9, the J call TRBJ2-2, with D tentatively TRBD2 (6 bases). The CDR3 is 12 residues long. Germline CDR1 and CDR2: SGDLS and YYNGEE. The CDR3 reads CGGAPGTGELFF. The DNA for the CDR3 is TGTGGCGGGGCCCCCGGGACCGGGGAGCTGTTTTTT.

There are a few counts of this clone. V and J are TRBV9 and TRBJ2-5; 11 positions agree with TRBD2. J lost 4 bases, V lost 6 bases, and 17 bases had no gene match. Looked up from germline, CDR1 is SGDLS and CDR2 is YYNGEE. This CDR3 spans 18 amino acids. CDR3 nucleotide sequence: TGTGCCAGCATCCAAAGCCGGCCGCTAGCGGGGGGTGGAGAGACCCAGTACTTC. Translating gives CASIQSRPLAGGGETQYF.

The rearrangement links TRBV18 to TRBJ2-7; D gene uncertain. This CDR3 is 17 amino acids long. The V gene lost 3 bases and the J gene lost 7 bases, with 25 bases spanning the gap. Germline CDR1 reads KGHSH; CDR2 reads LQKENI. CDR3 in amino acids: CASSPTTGIGSLREQYF. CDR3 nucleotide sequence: TGTGCCAGCTCACCTACCACGGGTATTGGGTCTTTGAGGGAGCAGTACTTC.

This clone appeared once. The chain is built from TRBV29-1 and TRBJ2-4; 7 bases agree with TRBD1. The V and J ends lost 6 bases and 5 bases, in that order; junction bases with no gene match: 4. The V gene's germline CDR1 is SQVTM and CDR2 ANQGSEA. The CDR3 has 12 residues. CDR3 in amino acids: CSVRGTENIQYF. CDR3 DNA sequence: TGCAGCGTCAGAGGGACAGAAAACATTCAGTACTTC.

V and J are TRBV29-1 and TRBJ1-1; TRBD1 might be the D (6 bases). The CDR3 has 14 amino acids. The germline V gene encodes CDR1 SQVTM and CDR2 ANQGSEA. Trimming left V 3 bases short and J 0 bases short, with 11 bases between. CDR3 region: CSVEGGLLNTEAFF. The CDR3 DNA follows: TGCAGCGTTGAGGGGGGCCTCTTGAACACTGAAGCTTTCTTT.

The CDR3 bases are TGTGCCATCAGTGACCCTAGCGGGGGCACCACAGATACGCAGTATTTT. This gives the protein CAISDPSGGTTDTQYF. V is TRBV10-3 and J is TRBJ2-3, with 10 bases that match TRBD2. The CDR3 consists of 16 residues. Germline V lookup: CDR1 ENHRY, CDR2 SYGVKD. Trimming removed 3 bases from V and 2 bases from J; junction bases left unmatched: 5.

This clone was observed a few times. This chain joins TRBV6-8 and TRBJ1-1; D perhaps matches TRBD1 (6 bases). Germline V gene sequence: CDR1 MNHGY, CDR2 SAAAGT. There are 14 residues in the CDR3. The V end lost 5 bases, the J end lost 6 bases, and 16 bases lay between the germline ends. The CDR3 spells CASSQEGGIAEAFF. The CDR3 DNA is TGTGCCAGCAGTCAAGAAGGGGGAATTGCTGAAGCTTTCTTT.

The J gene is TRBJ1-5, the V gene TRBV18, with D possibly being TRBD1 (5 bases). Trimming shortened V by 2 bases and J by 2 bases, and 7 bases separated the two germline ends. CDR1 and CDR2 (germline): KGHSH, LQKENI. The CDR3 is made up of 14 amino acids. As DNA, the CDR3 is TGTGCCAGCTCACCATTGGGGGGCAATCAGCCCCAGCATTTT. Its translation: CASSPLGGNQPQHF.

CDR3 loop: CATKGTATNEKLFF. The CDR3 coding sequence is TGTGCCACCAAGGGGACAGCAACTAATGAAAAACTGTTTTTT. The gene calls are TRBV15 and TRBJ1-4; 7 bases agree with TRBD1. From germline, CDR1 is LNHNV and CDR2 YYDKDF (reference sequence). Unmatched junction bases numbered 2, after V lost 7 bases and J lost 0 bases. This CDR3 comprises 14 residues.

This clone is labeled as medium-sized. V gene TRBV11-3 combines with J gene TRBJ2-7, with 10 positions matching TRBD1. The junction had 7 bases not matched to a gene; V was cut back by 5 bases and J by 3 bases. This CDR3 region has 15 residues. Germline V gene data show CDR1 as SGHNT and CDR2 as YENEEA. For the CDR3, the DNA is TGTGCCAGCAGCACAGGGACAGGGGTCAACTACGAGCAGTACTTC. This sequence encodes CASSTGTGVNYEQYF.

The CDR3 sequence is CASSEPIQGPPYGYTF. CDR3 DNA: TGTGCCAGCAGTGAGCCTATACAGGGACCCCCTTATGGCTACACCTTC. J is TRBJ1-2 and V is TRBV9, with a tentative D call TRBD1 (6 bases). This CDR3 region has 16 residues. CDR1 is SGDLS, CDR2 YYNGEE, per germline. The V end was cut by 5 bases, the J end by 5 bases, with 22 bases between.

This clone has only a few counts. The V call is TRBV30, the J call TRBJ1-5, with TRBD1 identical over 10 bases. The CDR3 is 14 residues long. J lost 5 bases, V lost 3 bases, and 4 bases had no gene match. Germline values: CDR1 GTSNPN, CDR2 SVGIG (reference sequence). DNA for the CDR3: TGTGCCTGGAGCCCGACAGGGGGCTATCAGCCCCAGCATTTT. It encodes CAWSPTGGYQPQHF.

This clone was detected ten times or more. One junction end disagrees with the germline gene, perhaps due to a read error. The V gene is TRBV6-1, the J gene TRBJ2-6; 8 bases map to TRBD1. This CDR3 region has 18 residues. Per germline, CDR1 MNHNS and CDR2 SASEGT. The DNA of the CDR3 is TGTGCCATCAGTGAAGCAGGGGGCGCCTACTCTGGGGCCAACGTCCTGACTTTC. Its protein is CAISEAGGAYSGANVLTF.

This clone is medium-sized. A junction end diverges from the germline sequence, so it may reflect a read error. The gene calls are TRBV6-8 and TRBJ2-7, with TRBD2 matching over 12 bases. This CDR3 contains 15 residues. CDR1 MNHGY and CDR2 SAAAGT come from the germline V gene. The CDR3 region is CAISVLAGGGYEQYF. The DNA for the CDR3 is TGTGCCATCAGTGTACTAGCGGGGGGTGGGTACGAGCAGTACTTC.

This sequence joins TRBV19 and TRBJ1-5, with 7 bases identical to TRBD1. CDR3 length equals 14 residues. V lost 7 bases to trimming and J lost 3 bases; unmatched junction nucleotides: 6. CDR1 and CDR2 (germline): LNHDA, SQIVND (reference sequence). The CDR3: CASMGQRANQPQHF. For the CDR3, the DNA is TGTGCCAGTATGGGACAGAGGGCCAATCAGCCCCAGCATTTT.

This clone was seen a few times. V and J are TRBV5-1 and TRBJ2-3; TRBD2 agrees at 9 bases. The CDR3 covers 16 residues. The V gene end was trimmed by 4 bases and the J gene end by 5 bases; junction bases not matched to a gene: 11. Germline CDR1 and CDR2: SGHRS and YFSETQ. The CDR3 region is CASSTGLALRGDTQYF. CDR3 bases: TGCGCCAGCAGCACCGGACTAGCGCTGAGGGGAGATACGCAGTATTTT.